This paragraph covers one T cell receptor beta chain sequence. This clonotype turned up a few times. Its antigen is not yet known. Base qualities are not at hand, and no much larger clone is one base apart. The data are from a study of T cell repertoires in cytomegalovirus infection (dated by TCRdb to the late 2010s). At the level of the whole study: Donor HLA type was relevant to the analysis, because carriage of CMV infection together with the matching HLA type was indicated by public TCR beta signatures. Paper-wide results and their limitations: The ex vivo response was dominated by HLA-C-restricted CMV-specific TCR beta clonotypes, which also provided the single most frequent clonotype in two of eight donors. In both this cohort and an independent cohort of some 350 donors, the cumulative frequency of public TCR beta family members distinguished carriers of CMV infection plus the relevant HLA type.

Cut back by 4 bases and 5 bases, the V and J ends lie 19 bases apart. CDR1 and CDR2 are read off the germline V gene (reference sequence) as SGHNT and YYREEE. Its CDR3 holds 15 amino acids, cysteine through phenylalanine. Only the CDR3 portion is preserved as DNA: 45 bases, with reading frame beginning at the first base. Sequencing instrument: Illumina HiSeq 1500. The raw public data were reprocessed by TCRdb itself: fastp quality trimming at Q25, MiXCR clonotype calling, in-frame beta chains only. Rows with a matching CDR3 protein are joined into one entry that keeps the most common DNA and genes. Present in this sample are some 400,000 distinct CDR3 sequences, 15% to 20% of which were seen just once. 8.7% of the sample is held by the ten biggest clonotypes.

The chain is assembled from TRBV5-4 and TRBJ2-7, with a tentative D call of TRBD1 or TRBD2, each matching 5 bases. Sequencing input: PBMCs. This clonotype was sampled from a human donor in good health (CMV status not recorded). Some clones in this sample may be carry-over from other donors' samples. The nucleotide sequence is given as TGTGCCAGCAGCCTTTCCGGGACGGATGAGGACGAGCAGTACTTC. This yields the protein CASSLSGTDEDEQYF.